The entry below gives a single T cell receptor beta chain sequence along with its context. These data belong to a study of blood T cell repertoires in COVID-19. CDR1 and CDR2 from the germline V gene are MDHEN and SYDVKM. V was pared by 6 bases and J by 6 bases, with 15 bases between. This CDR3 has 13 amino acids. As originally analysed: Nucleated cell number was recorded as an estimate derived from reference gene primer amplification. Data came from immunoSEQ multiplex PCR; TCRdb stores just in-frame clones and leaves some out. V and J calls and clone size are as listed in that table; D and trimming were resolved from the DNA. The table lists roughly 100,000 clones, roughly 80% of them singletons.

The V and J genes are TRBV28 and TRBJ2-7; maybe TRBD2 (6 bases). The TCR sequence derives from a human donor in a cohort sampled during active COVID-19. The specimen sequenced was peripheral blood. The CDR3 coding sequence is TGTGCCAGCAGCACTCGGGAGAGATCCGAGCAGTACTTC. It yields the protein CASSTRERSEQYF.